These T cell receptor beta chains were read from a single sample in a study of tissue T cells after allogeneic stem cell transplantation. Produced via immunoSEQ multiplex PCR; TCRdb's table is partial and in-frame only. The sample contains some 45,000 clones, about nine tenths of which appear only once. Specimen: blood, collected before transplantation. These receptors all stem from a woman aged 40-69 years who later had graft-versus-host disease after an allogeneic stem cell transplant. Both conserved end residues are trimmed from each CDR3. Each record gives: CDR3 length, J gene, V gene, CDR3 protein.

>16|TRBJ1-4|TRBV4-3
ASSQSPKGPGGGEKLF
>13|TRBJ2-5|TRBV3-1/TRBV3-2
ASSQGGGFRETQY
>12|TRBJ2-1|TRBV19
ASNKLAGVHEQF
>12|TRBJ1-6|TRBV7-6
ASSPRDRNSPLH
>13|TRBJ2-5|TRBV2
ASRHQAGGEETQY
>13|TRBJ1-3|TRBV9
ASSVEGSYGNTIY
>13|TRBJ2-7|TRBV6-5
ASSYSGSLFYEQY
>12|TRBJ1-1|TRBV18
ASSPPTSHTEAF
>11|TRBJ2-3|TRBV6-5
ASSPRLTDTQY
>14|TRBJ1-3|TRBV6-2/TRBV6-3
ASSYTSAGSGNTIY
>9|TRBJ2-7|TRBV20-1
SAPRGVEQY
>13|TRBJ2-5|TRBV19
ASSILLAGAETQY
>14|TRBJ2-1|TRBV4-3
ASSRDSGSSYNEQF